The clone carrying this T cell receptor beta chain was seen many times. Its antigen is as yet unknown. This sample was included in a study of T cells in Graves' hyperthyroidism and ophthalmopathy. Overall study results and limits: Most clonotypes that expanded in the thyroid above 0.001 also showed up in blood. Ophthalmopathy was separated from stable hyperthyroidism by a 13 V-J model.

V lost 5 bases to trimming and J lost 1 base, with 17 bases between them. Germline CDR1 reads ENHRY; CDR2 reads SYGVKD. CDR3 size: 16 residues. Ophthalmopathy in the patients scored at least 3 on Clinical Activity Score and at least 4 on NOSPECS grade, lasting under 3 months. The study based diagnoses on clinical symptoms, serum thyroxine and TRAb, thyroid ultrasound and orbital computed tomography. Authors of the study amplified TCR beta CDR3 regions from RNA transcripts. An initial round of RT-PCR targeting the TCR CDR3 relied on the HTBI primer set. TCRdb independently ran MiXCR on the multiplex PCR reads; one entry per CDR3 protein. The sample holds roughly 650,000 distinct CDR3 sequences, more than 15% seen once.

The sample was blood. The gene calls are TRBV10-3 and TRBJ2-5; no clear D. The receptor comes from a woman aged 35 to 49 with Graves' ophthalmopathy. The CDR3 bases are TGTGCCATCAGTCTCAATTTCGAGAGCCCCCAAGAGACCCAGTACTTC. Translated: CAISLNFESPQETQYF.